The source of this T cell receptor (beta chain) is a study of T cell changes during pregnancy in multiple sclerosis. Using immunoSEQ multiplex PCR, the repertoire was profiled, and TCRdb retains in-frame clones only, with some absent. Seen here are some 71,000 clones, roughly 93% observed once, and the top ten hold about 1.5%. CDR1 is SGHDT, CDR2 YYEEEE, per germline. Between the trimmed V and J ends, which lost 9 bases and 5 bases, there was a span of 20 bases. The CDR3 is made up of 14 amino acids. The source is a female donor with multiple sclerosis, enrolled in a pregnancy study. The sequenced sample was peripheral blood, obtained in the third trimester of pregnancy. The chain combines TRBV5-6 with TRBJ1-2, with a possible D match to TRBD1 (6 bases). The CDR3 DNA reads TGTGCCACCTCAGCCATTAACAGGGAGTATGGCTACACCTTC. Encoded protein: CATSAINREYGYTF. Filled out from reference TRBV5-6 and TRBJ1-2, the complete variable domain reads DAGVTQSPTHLIKTRGQQVTLRCSPKSGHDTVSWYQQALGQGPQFIFQYYEEEERQRGNFPDRFSGHQFPNYSSELNVNALLLGDSALYLCATSAINREYGYTFGSGTRLTVV.